This section outlines one T cell receptor (beta chain) sequence together with its context. Participants were aged roughly 18 to 95 years, lived in under 25 US areas, and enrolled virtually. Some clones are missing from TCRdb's copy, which holds only in-frame ones; the method was immunoSEQ multiplex PCR. Of 300,000 or so clones in the sample, over 75% were seen once. Germline V gene lookup returns CDR1 KGHDR and CDR2 SFDVKD. Trimming removed 4 bases at V and 1 base at J, with 9 bases between. This CDR3 is 14 amino acids long. The entry originates in a study of blood T cell repertoires in COVID-19. J is TRBJ1-1 and V is TRBV24-1; D perhaps matches TRBD1 (5 bases). The sequence derives from a woman aged 18-29 years who had recovered from COVID-19. The sample was PBMCs or T cells enriched from blood (not recorded which). The CDR3 region is CATSEGRGNTEAFF. Written as DNA, the CDR3 is TGTGCCACCAGTGAGGGGCGGGGGAACACTGAAGCTTTCTTT.